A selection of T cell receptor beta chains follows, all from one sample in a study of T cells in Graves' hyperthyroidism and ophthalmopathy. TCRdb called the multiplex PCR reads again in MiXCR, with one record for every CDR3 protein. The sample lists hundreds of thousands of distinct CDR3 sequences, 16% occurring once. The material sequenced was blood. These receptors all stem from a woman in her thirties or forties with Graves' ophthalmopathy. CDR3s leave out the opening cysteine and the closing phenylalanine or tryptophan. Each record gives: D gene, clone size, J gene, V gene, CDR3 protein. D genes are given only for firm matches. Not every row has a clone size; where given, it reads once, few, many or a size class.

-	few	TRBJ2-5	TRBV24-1	ATLGITLEKTQY
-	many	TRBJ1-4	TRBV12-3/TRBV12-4	ASSLWNEKLF
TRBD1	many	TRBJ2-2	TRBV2	ASTGGGRNTGELF
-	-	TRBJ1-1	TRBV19	ASQGDTEAF
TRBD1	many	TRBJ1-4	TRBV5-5	ASSYNDRGYEKLF
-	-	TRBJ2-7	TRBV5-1	ASSLAPESGEQY
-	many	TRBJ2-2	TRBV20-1	SVTGTPNTGELF
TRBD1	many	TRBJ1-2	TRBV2	ATSRDRARGYT
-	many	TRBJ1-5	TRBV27	ASSLGTVNQPQH
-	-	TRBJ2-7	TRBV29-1	SGGSTLEQY
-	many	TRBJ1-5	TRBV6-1	ASTHEANQPQH
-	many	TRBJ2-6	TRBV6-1	ASSEGYSGANVLT
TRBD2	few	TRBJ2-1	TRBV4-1	ASSQDGGTTNEQF
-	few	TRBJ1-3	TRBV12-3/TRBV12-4	ASSLSGFSGNTIY
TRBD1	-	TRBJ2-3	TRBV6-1	ASSTYRGQDTQY
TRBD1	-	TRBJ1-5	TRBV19	ASSPRQGVSNQPQH
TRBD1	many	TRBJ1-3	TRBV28	ASSGQAELAIY
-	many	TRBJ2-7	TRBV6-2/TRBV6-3	ASSYPRPLAYEQY
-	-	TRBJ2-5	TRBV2	ASRFRAQETQY
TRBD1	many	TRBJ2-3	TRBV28	ASRSDRGPDTQY
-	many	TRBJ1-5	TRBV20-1	SARKYRDANQPQH
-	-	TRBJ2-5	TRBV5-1	ASQQNQETQY
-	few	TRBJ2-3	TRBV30	AWGISPDTQY
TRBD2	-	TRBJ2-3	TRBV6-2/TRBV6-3	ASRGGASGTPGPDTQY
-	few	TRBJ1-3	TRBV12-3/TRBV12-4	AGSISGNTIY
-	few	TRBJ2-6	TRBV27	ASRYTGANVLT
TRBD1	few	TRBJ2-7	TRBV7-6	ASSLAGTGGEQY
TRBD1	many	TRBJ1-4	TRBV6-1	ASSEPTGGNEKLF
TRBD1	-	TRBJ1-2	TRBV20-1	SARGGGQGYGYT
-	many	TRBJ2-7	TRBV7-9	ASSPYSETGPYEQY
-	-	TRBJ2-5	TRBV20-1	SALLSGETQY
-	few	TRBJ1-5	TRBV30	AWNGYSNQPQH
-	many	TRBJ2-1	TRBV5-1	ASSLLVTPSSYNEQF
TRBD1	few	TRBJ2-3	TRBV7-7	ASSPQPGQGADTQY
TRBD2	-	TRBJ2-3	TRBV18	ASSPQGLNGGGTQY
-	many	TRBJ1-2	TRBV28	ASSFTQGDGTNYGYT
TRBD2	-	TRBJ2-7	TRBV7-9	ASSSPREGPFYEQY
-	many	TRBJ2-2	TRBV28	ASSFSINTGELF
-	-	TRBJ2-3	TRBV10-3	AISERGGSTDTQY
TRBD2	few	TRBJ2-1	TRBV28	ASSFGLANEQF
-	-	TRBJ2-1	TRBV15	ATSRDRLGEQF
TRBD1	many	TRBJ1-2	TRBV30	AWSGTGGLSGYT
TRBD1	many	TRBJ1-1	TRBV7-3	ASSRDRGGTEAF
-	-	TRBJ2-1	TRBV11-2	ASSFLGGGAGDEQF
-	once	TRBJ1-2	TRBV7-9	ASSPMGGRGYT
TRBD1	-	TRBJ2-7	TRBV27	ASSLMQGVSYEQY
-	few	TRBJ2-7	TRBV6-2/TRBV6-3	ASSYNSPTEQY
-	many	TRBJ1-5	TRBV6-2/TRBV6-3	ASRDPNQPQH
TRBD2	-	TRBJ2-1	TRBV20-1	SARRGLAVYNEQF
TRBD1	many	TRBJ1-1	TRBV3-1	ASSQGTGSTTEAF
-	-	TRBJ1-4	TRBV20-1	SAAPMGRNEKLF
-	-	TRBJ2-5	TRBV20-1	SAALKTQY
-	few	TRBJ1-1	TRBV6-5	ASSYSAAALNTEAF
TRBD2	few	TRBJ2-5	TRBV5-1	ASSLEGTSGRGTQY
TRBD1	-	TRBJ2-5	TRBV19	ASSIPSDRGASETQY